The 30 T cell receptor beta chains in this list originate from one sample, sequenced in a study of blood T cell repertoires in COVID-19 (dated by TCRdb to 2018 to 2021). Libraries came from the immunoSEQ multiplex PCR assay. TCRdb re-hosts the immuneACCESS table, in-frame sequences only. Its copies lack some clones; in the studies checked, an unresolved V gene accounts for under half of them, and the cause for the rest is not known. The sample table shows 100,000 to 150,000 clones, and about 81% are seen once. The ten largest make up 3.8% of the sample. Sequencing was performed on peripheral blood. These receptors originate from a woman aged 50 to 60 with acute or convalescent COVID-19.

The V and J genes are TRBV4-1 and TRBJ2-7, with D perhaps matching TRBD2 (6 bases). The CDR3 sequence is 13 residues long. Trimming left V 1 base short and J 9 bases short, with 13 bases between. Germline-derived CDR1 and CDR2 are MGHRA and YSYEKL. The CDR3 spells CASSQGPGTWQYF. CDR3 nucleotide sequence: TGCGCCAGCAGCCAAGGGCCGGGGACTTGGCAGTACTTC.

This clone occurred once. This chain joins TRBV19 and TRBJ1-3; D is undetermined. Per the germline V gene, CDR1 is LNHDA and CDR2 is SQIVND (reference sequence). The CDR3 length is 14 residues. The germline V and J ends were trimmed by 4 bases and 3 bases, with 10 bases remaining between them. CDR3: CASSNLGGGNTIYF. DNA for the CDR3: TGTGCCAGTAGTAATTTGGGAGGTGGAAACACCATATATTTT.

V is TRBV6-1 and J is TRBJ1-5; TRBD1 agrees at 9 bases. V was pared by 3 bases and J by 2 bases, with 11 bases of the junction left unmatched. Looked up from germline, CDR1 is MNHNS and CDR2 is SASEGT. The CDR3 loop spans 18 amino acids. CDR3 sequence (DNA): TGTGCCAGCAGTGAGGGGACAGGGCCCAAGTATGGCAATCAGCCCCAGCATTTT. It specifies CASSEGTGPKYGNQPQHF.

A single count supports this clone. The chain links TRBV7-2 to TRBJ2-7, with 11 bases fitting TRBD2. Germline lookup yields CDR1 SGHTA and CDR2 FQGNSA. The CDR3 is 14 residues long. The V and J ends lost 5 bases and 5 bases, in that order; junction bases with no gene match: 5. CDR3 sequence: CASSRQTSGNEQYF. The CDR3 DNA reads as TGTGCCAGCAGCAGACAGACTAGCGGGAACGAGCAGTACTTC.

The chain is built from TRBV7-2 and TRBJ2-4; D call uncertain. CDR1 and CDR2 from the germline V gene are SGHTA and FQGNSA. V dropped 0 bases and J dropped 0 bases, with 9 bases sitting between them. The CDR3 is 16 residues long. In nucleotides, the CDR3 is TGTGCCAGCAGCTTAGCAGCTTCTTTAGCCAAAAACATTCAGTACTTC. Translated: CASSLAASLAKNIQYF. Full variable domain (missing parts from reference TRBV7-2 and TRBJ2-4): GAGVSQSPSNKVTEKGKDVELRCDPISGHTALYWYRQSLGQGLEFLIYFQGNSAPDKSGLPSDRFSAERTGGSVSTLTIQRTQQEDSAVYLCASSLAASLAKNIQYFGAGTRLSVL.

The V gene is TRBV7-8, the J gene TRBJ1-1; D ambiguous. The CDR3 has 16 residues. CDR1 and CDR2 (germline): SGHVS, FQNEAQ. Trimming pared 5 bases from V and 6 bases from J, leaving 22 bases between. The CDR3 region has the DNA TGTGCCAGCAGCCAAGCGACACGGCTTGAGAAGTCTGAAGCTTTCTTT. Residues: CASSQATRLEKSEAFF.

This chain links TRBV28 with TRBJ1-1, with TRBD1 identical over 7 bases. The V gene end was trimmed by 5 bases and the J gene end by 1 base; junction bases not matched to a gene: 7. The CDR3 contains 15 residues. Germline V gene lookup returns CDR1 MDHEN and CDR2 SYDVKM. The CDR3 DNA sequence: TGTGCCAGCAGTAACGACAGGGTCGGGAACACTGAAGCTTTCTTT. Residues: CASSNDRVGNTEAFF.

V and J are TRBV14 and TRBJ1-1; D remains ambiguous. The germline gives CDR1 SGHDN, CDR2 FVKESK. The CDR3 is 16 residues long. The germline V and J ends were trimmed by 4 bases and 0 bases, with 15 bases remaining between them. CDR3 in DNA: TGTGCCAGCAGCCCTAACTTGGGCCTTATGAACACTGAAGCTTTCTTT. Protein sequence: CASSPNLGLMNTEAFF.

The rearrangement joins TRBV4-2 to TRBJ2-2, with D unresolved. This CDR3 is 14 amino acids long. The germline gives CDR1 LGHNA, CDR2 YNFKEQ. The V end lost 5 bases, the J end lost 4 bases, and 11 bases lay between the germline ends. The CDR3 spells CASSSPSGTGELFF. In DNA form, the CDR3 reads TGTGCCAGCAGCTCCCCTTCCGGCACCGGGGAGCTGTTTTTT.

The CDR3 bases are TGTGCCAGCAGGGGGGGGACGGGTCGCTACGAGCAGTACTTC. This encodes CASRGGTGRYEQYF. This chain uses TRBV6-5 with TRBJ2-7, with 7 nucleotides matching TRBD2. The CDR3 spans 14 residues. Looked up from germline, CDR1 is MNHEY and CDR2 is SVGAGI. V shed 6 bases and J 3 bases; nucleotides not matched to a gene: 8.

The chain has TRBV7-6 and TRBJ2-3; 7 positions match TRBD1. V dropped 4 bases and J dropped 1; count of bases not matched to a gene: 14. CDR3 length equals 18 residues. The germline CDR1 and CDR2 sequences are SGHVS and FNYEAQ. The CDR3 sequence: CASSSESRGFTRTDTQYF. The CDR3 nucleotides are TGTGCCAGCAGCTCGGAAAGCAGGGGGTTTACCCGCACAGATACGCAGTATTTT.

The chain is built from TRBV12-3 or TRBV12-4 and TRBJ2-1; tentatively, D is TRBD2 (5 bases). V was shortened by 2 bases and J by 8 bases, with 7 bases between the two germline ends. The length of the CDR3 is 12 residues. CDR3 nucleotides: TGTGCCAGCAGTTTAAAGGGAGATGAGCAGTTCTTC. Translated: CASSLKGDEQFF.

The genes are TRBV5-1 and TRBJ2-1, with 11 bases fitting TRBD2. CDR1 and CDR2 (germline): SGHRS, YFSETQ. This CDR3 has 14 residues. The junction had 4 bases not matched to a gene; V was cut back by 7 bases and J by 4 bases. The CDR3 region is CASRTSGGYNEQFF. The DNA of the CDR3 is TGCGCCAGCCGAACTAGCGGGGGTTACAATGAGCAGTTCTTC.

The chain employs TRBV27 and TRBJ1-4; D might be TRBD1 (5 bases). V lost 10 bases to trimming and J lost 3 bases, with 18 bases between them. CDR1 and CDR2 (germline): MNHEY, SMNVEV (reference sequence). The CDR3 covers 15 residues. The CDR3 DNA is TGTGCCACAGAACTACAAGAAGGGGCTAATGAAAAACTGTTTTTT. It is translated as CATELQEGANEKLFF. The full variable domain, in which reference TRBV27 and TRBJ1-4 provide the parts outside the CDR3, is EAQVTQNPRYLITVTGKKLTVTCSQNMNHEYMSWYRQDPGLGLRQIYYSMNVEVTDKGDVPEGYKVSRKEKRNFPLILESPSPNQTSLYFCATELQEGANEKLFFGSGTQLSVL.

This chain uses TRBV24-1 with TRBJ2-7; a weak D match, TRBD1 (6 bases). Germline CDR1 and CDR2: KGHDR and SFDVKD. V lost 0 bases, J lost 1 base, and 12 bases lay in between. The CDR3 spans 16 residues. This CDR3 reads CATSDLSSTGSYEQYF. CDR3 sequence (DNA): TGTGCCACCAGTGATTTGAGTTCGACAGGTTCCTACGAGCAGTACTTC.

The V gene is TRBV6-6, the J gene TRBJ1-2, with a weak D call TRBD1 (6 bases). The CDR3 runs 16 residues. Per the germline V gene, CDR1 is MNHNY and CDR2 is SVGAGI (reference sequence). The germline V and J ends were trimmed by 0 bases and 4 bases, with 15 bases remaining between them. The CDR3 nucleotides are TGTGCCAGCAGTTACTCCTCACAGGGTACTGGCTATGGCTACACCTTC. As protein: CASSYSSQGTGYGYTF.

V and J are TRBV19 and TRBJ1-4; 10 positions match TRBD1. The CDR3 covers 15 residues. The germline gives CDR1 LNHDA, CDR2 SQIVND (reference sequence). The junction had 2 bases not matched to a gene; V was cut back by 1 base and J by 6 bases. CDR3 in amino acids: CASSIAGTGDEKLFF. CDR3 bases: TGTGCCAGTAGTATAGCCGGGACAGGGGATGAAAAACTGTTTTTT. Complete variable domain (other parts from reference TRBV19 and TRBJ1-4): DGGITQSPKYLFRKEGQNVTLSCEQNLNHDAMYWYRQDPGQGLRLIYYSQIVNDFQKGDIAEGYSVSREKKESFPLTVTSAQKNPTAFYLCASSIAGTGDEKLFFGSGTQLSVL.

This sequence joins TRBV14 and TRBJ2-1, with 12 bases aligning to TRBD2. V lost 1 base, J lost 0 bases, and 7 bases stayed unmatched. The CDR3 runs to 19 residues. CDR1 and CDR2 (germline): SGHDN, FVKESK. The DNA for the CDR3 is TGTGCCAGCAGCCAAGTGGGGACTAGCGGGTTAAGCTCCTACAATGAGCAGTTCTTC. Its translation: CASSQVGTSGLSSYNEQFF.

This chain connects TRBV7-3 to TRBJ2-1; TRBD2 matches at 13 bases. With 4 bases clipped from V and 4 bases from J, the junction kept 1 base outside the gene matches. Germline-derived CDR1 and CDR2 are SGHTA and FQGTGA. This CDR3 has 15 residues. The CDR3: CASSWTSGSYNEQFF. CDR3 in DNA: TGTGCCAGCAGCTGGACTAGCGGGAGTTACAATGAGCAGTTCTTC.

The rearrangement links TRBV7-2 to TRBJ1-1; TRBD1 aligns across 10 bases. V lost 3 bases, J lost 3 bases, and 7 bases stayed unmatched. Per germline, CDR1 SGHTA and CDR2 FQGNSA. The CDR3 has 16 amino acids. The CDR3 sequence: CASSFPGTGADTEAFF. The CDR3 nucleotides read TGTGCCAGCAGCTTTCCCGGGACAGGGGCGGACACTGAAGCTTTCTTT.

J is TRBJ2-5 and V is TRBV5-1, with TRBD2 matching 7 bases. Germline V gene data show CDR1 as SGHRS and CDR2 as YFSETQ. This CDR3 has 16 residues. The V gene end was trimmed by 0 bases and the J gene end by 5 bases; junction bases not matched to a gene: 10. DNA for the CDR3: TGCGCCAGCAGCTTGGAACCGGGACTAACGGGGGAGACCCAGTACTTC. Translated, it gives CASSLEPGLTGETQYF.

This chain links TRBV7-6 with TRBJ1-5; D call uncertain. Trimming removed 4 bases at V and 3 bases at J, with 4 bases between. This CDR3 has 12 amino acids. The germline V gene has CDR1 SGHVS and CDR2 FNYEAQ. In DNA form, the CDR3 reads TGTGCCAGCAGCTCCTACAATCAGCCCCAGCATTTT. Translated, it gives CASSSYNQPQHF.

The CDR3 region has the DNA TGTGCCAGCACCGACGCCTCCGGGTCGCGGGCCTACAATGAGCAGTTCTTC. It specifies CASTDASGSRAYNEQFF. The V and J genes are TRBV28 and TRBJ2-1; a weak D match, TRBD2 (5 bases). V lost 7 bases and J lost 2, with 21 bases in between. CDR1 is MDHEN and CDR2 is SYDVKM in the germline V gene. This CDR3 spans 17 amino acids. The full variable domain, rest sourced from reference TRBV28 and TRBJ2-1, is DVKVTQSSRYLVKRTGEKVFLECVQDMDHENMFWYRQDPGLGLRLIYFSYDVKMKEKGDIPEGYSVSREKKERFSLILESASTNQTSMYLCASTDASGSRAYNEQFFGPGTRLTVL.

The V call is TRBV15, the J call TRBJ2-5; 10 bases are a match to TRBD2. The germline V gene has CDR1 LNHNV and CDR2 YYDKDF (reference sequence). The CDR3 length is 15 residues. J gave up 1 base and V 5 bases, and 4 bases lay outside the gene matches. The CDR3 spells CATSVSGRFQETQYF. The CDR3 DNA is TGTGCCACCAGCGTTAGCGGGAGGTTCCAAGAGACCCAGTACTTC.

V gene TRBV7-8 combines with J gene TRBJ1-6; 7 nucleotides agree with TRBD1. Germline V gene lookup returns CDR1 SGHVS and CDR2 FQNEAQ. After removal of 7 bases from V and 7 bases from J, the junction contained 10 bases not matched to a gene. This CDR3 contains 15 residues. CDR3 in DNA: TGTGCCAGCACCCCAGGAGGGACAGTAAATTCACCCCTCCACTTT. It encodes CASTPGGTVNSPLHF. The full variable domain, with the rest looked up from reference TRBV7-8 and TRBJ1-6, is GAGVSQSPRYKVAKRGQDVALRCDPISGHVSLFWYQQALGQGPEFLTYFQNEAQLDKSGLPSDRFFAERPEGSVSTLKIQRTQQEDSAVYLCASTPGGTVNSPLHFGNGTRLTVT.

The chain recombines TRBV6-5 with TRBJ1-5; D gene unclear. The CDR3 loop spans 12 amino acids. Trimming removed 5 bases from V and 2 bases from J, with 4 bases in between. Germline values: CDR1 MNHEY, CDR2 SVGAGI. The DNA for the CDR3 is TGTGCCAGCAGTACTGGCAATCAGCCCCAGCATTTT. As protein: CASSTGNQPQHF.

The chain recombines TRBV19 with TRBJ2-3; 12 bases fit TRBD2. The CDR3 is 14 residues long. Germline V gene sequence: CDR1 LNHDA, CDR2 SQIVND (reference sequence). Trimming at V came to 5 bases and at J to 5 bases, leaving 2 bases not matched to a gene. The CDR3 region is CASSSGLAGDTQYF. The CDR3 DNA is TGTGCCAGTAGTTCGGGACTAGCGGGAGATACGCAGTATTTT.

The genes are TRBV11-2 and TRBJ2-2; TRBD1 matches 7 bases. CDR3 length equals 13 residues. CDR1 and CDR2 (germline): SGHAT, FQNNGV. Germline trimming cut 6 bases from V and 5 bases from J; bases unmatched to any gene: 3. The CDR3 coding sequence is TGTGCCAGCAGACGACAGGGAACCGGGGAGCTGTTTTTT. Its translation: CASRRQGTGELFF.

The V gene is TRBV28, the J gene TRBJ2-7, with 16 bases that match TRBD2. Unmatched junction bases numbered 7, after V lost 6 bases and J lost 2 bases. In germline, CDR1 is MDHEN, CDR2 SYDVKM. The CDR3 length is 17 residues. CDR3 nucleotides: TGTGCCAGCAGGGCCGGGACTAGCGGGAGGGCCGCCTACGAGCAGTACTTC. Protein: CASRAGTSGRAAYEQYF. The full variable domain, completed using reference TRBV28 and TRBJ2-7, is DVKVTQSSRYLVKRTGEKVFLECVQDMDHENMFWYRQDPGLGLRLIYFSYDVKMKEKGDIPEGYSVSREKKERFSLILESASTNQTSMYLCASRAGTSGRAAYEQYFGPGTRLTVT.

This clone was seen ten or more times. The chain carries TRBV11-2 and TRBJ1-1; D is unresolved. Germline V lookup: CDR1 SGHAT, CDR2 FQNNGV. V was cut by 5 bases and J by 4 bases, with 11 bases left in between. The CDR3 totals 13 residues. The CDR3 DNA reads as TGTGCCAGCAGCCCCTCACAGTCCACTGAAGCTTTCTTT. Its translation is CASSPSQSTEAFF. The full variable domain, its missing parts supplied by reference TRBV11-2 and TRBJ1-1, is EAGVAQSPRYKIIEKRQSVAFWCNPISGHATLYWYQQILGQGPKLLIQFQNNGVVDDSQLPKDRFSAERLKGVDSTLKIQPAKLEDSAVYLCASSPSQSTEAFFGQGTRLTVV.